This TCR beta chain was obtained from a study of CD8 T cells in ankylosing spondylitis. This clonotype was counted many times. Antigen specificity is unknown. Study-level points and caveats: CD8+ by phenotype, disease-linked clones were relatively rare in peripheral blood. Seemingly distinctive of ankylosing spondylitis blood was a TCR beta motif formed by eight highly homologous variants. Disease-linked clones reportedly concentrated significantly in matched ankylosing spondylitis synovial fluid. Earlier authors reported some of these motif variants in reactive arthritis synovial fluid and blood.

The V end was cut by 7 bases, the J end by 0 bases, with 9 bases between. The CDR3 totals 14 residues. Germline values: CDR1 SGHTA, CDR2 FQGNSA. A single record per CDR3 protein comes from TCRdb applying MiXCR to the 5' RACE reads. The sample carries roughly 490,000 distinct CDR3 sequences, about 5% recorded once. This sequence originates from a male donor with ankylosing spondylitis. Sequencing was done on a sample of blood, either unsorted or a sorted T cell fraction (not recorded which). V gene TRBV7-2 combines with J gene TRBJ2-2; D might be TRBD1 (6 bases). The CDR3 loop is CASTRDTNTGELFF. Here the CDR3 DNA reads TGTGCCAGCACCCGGGACACGAACACCGGGGAGCTGTTTTTT. Together with reference TRBV7-2 and TRBJ2-2, the CDR3 gives the full variable domain: GAGVSQSPSNKVTEKGKDVELRCDPISGHTALYWYRQSLGQGLEFLIYFQGNSAPDKSGLPSDRFSAERTGGSVSTLTIQRTQQEDSAVYLCASTRDTNTGELFFGEGSRLTVL.